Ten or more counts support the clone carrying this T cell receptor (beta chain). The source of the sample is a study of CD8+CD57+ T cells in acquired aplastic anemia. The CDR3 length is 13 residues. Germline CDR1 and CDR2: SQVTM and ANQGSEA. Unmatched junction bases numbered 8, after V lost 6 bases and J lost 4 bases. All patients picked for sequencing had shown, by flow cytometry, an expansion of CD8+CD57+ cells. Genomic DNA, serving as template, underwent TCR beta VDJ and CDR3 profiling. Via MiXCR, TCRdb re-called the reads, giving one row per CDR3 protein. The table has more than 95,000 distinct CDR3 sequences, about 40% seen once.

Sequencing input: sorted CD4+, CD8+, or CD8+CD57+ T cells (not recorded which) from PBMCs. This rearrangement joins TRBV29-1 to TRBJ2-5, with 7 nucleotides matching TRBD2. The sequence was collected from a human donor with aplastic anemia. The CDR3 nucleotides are TGCAGCGTGGGGTGGGGGGGGGGAGAGACCCAGTACTTC. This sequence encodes CSVGWGGGETQYF.